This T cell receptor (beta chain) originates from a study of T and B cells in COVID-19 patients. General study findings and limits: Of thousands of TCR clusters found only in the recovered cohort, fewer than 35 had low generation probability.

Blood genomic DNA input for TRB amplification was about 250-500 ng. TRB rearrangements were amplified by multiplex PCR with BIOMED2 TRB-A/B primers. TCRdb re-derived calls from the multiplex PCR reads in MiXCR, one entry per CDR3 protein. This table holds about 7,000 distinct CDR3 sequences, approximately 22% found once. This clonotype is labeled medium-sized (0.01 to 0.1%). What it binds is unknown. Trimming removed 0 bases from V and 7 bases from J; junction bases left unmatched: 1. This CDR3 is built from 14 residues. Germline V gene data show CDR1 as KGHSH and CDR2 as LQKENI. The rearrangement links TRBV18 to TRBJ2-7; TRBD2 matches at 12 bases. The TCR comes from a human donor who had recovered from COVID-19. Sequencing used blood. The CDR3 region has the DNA TGTGCCAGCTCACCACCGACTAGCGGGGGTGAGCAGTACTTC. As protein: CASSPPTSGGEQYF.